This T cell receptor (beta chain) is from a study of CD8 T cells in Susac syndrome. CDR1 is MNHEY and CDR2 is SMNVEV in the germline V gene (reference sequence). Trimming cost V 2 bases and J 4 bases; bases outside gene matches: 6. The CDR3 loop spans 15 amino acids. The RNA, roughly 0.45 to 1 ug, was put through reverse transcription using random hexamers. MiXCR, applied by TCRdb to the immunoSEQ multiplex PCR reads, yields one record per CDR3 protein. The table includes 60,000 to 75,000 distinct CDR3 sequences, 95% detected once. The material sequenced was CD8+ T cells from PBMCs. The chain joins TRBV27 to TRBJ1-1; 8 bases line up with TRBD1. The sequence derives from a human donor in good health. CDR3 amino acids: CASSLAQGAGTEAFF. CDR3 bases: TGTGCCAGCAGTTTAGCCCAGGGGGCAGGCACTGAAGCTTTCTTT.